What follows are 17 T cell receptor beta chains derived from one specimen sequenced in a study of CD8 T cells in ankylosing spondylitis. One entry per CDR3 protein, called by TCRdb with MiXCR from the 5' RACE reads. Of 250,000 or so distinct CDR3 sequences detected, around 25% appear once; the ten largest clones hold more than 0.6%. Sequenced: blood, either unsorted or a sorted T cell fraction (not recorded which). Every receptor here comes from a male donor with ankylosing spondylitis or in good health (not recorded which).

In this sample, this clonotype turned up a few times. The chain links TRBV4-2 to TRBJ2-3; 12 nucleotides align to TRBD2. This CDR3 contains 22 residues. Germline loops: CDR1 LGHNA, CDR2 YNFKEQ. Losses at the gene ends were 1 base for V and 6 bases for J; bases not matched to a gene: 23. CDR3: CASSQAVPSGGVSPEKSDTQYF. The CDR3 nucleotides are TGTGCCAGCAGCCAAGCCGTACCTAGCGGGGGGGTATCTCCTGAAAAGTCGGATACGCAGTATTTT.

This clonotype was seen ten or more times. The chain joins TRBV12-3 or TRBV12-4 to TRBJ1-6; unclear D gene. V shed 3 bases and J shed 7 bases, with 13 bases lying between them. CDR3 length: 15 amino acids. CDR3 nucleotide sequence: TGTGCCAGCAGTTTGGGTGGGCGGATGAATTCACCCCTCCACTTT. It encodes CASSLGGRMNSPLHF.

In its sample, this clonotype was seen many times. The V and J genes are TRBV20-1 and TRBJ1-2, with D possibly matching TRBD1 (6 bases). Germline values: CDR1 DFQATT, CDR2 SNEGSKA (reference sequence). This CDR3 is 14 amino acids long. V lost 1 base and J 6 bases, leaving 15 bases between the germline ends. The CDR3 region has the DNA TGCAGTGCTAGAGGGCCAGGGGTAGGACATGGCTACACCTTC. Its translation is CSARGPGVGHGYTF.

The V and J genes are TRBV6-6 and TRBJ1-6; D is undetermined. V shed 5 bases and J shed 7 bases, with 9 bases lying between them. Germline V gene data show CDR1 as MNHNY and CDR2 as SVGAGI (reference sequence). CDR3 length equals 13 residues. The DNA of the CDR3 is TGTGCCAGCAGTCGCACAGAGAATTCACCCCTCCACTTT. It encodes CASSRTENSPLHF.

This clonotype occurred many times. This chain joins TRBV5-1 and TRBJ2-7, with D perhaps matching TRBD1 (7 bases). The germline gives CDR1 SGHRS, CDR2 YFSETQ. The V and J ends lost 5 bases and 2 bases respectively, with 17 bases between them. The CDR3 is 15 amino acids. The CDR3 region is CASSSGTGAAYEQYF. CDR3 sequence (DNA): TGCGCCAGCAGTAGCGGCACAGGGGCCGCCTACGAGCAGTACTTC.

Ten or more counts support this clonotype. The V call is TRBV20-1, the J call TRBJ1-1; possibly TRBD1 for D (6 bases). In germline, CDR1 is DFQATT, CDR2 SNEGSKA (reference sequence). This CDR3 comprises 14 residues. V was pared by 0 bases and J by 0 bases, with 8 bases between. CDR3 sequence (DNA): TGCAGTGCTAGAGATGGACAGTTGAACACTGAAGCTTTCTTT. Amino acids: CSARDGQLNTEAFF.

This clonotype has a count of ten or more. V is TRBV10-2 and J is TRBJ1-5; 7 positions match TRBD1. Germline CDR1 WSHSY, CDR2 SAAADI. The CDR3 contains 13 residues. Trimming took 4 bases from V and 7 from J; bases not matched to a gene: 4. The CDR3 region is CASSGTGWQPQHF. The CDR3 DNA reads as TGCGCCAGCAGTGGGACAGGTTGGCAGCCCCAGCATTTT.

This clonotype showed up just a few times. V and J are TRBV9 and TRBJ2-1; D possibly corresponds to TRBD1 (6 bases). CDR3 size: 14 residues. With 6 bases removed from V and 1 base from J, the gap between germline ends came to 11 bases. Germline CDR1 reads SGDLS; CDR2 reads YYNGEE. The CDR3 sequence: CASNQGISYNEQFF. For the CDR3, the DNA is TGTGCCAGCAACCAGGGGATATCCTACAATGAGCAGTTCTTC.

This clonotype was seen ten or more times. CDR3 region: CSARVGGGDSTDTQYF. CDR3 DNA: TGCAGTGCTAGAGTCGGCGGGGGGGATAGCACAGATACGCAGTATTTT. The chain links TRBV20-1 to TRBJ2-3, with 9 positions matching TRBD2. V shed 1 base, J shed 0 bases, and the junction held 5 bases outside the gene matches. The germline gives CDR1 DFQATT, CDR2 SNEGSKA (reference sequence). This CDR3 is 16 amino acids long.

In this sample, this clonotype turned up many times. The CDR3 coding sequence is TGCAGTGCTACAACAGGGCCGGAGACCCAGTACTTC. It yields the protein CSATTGPETQYF. The chain employs TRBV20-1 and TRBJ2-5; D is perhaps TRBD1 (6 bases). The CDR3 is made up of 12 amino acids. The germline CDR1 and CDR2 sequences are DFQATT and SNEGSKA (reference sequence). V was trimmed by 4 bases and J by 5 bases, leaving 11 bases between them.

This sequence joins TRBV20-1 and TRBJ1-1, with TRBD1 as a possible D gene (5 bases). Trimming left V 6 bases short and J 0 bases short, with 11 bases between. The CDR3 has 13 residues. Looked up from germline, CDR1 is DFQATT and CDR2 is SNEGSKA (reference sequence). The CDR3 protein is CSAPGTVNTEAFF. The CDR3 DNA reads as TGCAGTGCCCCCGGGACGGTGAACACTGAAGCTTTCTTT.

This clonotype came up many times. The chain links TRBV21-1 to TRBJ2-5; the listed D gene, TRBD1, was not tested against the DNA. TRBV21-1 has pseudogene status. The CDR3 is made up of 13 amino acids. CDR3 sequence: CASSKTGHETQYF. CDR3 sequence (DNA): TGTGCCAGCAGCAAAACAGGGCATGAGACCCAGTACTTC.

This clonotype was seen many times. This chain joins TRBV29-1 and TRBJ2-5; D might be TRBD2 (6 bases). The CDR3 sequence is 11 residues long. CDR1 and CDR2 from the germline V gene are SQVTM and ANQGSEA. V dropped 6 bases and J dropped 4 bases, with 9 bases sitting between them. This chain's CDR3 is CSVKEGETQYF. Written as DNA, the CDR3 is TGCAGCGTAAAGGAGGGAGAGACCCAGTACTTC.

The chain links TRBV11-1 to TRBJ2-1; D remains ambiguous. Germline V gene data show CDR1 as SGHAT and CDR2 as FQDESV (reference sequence). This CDR3 has 12 residues. Trimming stripped 8 bases from V and 7 bases from J, with 12 bases between. CDR3 sequence: CASQQAVNEQFF. The CDR3 nucleotides are TGTGCCAGCCAGCAAGCAGTGAATGAGCAGTTCTTC.

Here the CDR3 reads CASSLYTERETQYF. In DNA, the CDR3 is TGTGCCAGCTCACTGTACACAGAGCGCGAGACCCAGTACTTC. The rearrangement links TRBV18 to TRBJ2-5; the D is unclear. The CDR3 spans 14 residues. Germline CDR1 reads KGHSH; CDR2 reads LQKENI. V was shortened by 4 bases and J by 5 bases, with 14 bases between the two germline ends.

DNA of the CDR3: TGCAGTGCTAGTGTCCGGGACAGGGGTGGCGAGCAGTACTTC. The encoded protein is CSASVRDRGGEQYF. The rearrangement links TRBV20-1 to TRBJ2-7; 10 bases line up with TRBD1. CDR1 DFQATT and CDR2 SNEGSKA come from the germline V gene (reference sequence). This CDR3 spans 14 amino acids. The V gene end was trimmed by 3 bases and the J gene end by 6 bases; junction bases not matched to a gene: 8.

The CDR3 bases are TGTGCCAGCAGCCCGACAGGGGGCGGGTACGGTACGCAGTATTTT. Its protein is CASSPTGGGYGTQYF. The chain recombines TRBV12-3 or TRBV12-4 with TRBJ2-3, with 10 nucleotides matching TRBD1. The V gene end was trimmed by 6 bases and the J gene end by 8 bases; junction bases not matched to a gene: 11. The CDR3 loop spans 15 amino acids.